This T cell receptor beta chain was documented in a study of cytomegalovirus exposure and HLA in healthy donors. The PCR made use of 60 Vbeta and 13 Jbeta primers. Method: immunoSEQ multiplex PCR; TCRdb's copy keeps in-frame clones and lacks some. The data show roughly 150,000 clones, with over 70% seen just once and approximately 15% held by the top ten. The V gene's germline CDR1 is SGDLS and CDR2 YYNGEE. The CDR3 is 15 residues long. Trimming at V came to 2 bases and at J to 6 bases, leaving 6 bases not matched to a gene. In the case of this clone: Its antigen remains unknown.

The study, taken as a whole, reports: Within an earlier analysis, most TCR beta V segments proved productive either about 87% or about 30% of the time. Researchers catalogued roughly 150 TCR beta chains as cytomegalovirus-associated. Most TCR sequences were uncommon, yet certain public TCRs appeared in many donors. In a later analysis, DRB1 alleles had the most associated TCRs; HLA-C alleles the fewest.

The sample was PBMCs. This sequence was found in a woman aged 40 to 49 in good health and CMV-seronegative. The chain links TRBV9 to TRBJ2-2; 8 nucleotides match TRBD2. This CDR3 reads CASSVGGAGAGELFF. For the CDR3, the DNA is TGTGCCAGCAGCGTCGGGGGGGCAGGGGCCGGGGAGCTGTTTTTT.